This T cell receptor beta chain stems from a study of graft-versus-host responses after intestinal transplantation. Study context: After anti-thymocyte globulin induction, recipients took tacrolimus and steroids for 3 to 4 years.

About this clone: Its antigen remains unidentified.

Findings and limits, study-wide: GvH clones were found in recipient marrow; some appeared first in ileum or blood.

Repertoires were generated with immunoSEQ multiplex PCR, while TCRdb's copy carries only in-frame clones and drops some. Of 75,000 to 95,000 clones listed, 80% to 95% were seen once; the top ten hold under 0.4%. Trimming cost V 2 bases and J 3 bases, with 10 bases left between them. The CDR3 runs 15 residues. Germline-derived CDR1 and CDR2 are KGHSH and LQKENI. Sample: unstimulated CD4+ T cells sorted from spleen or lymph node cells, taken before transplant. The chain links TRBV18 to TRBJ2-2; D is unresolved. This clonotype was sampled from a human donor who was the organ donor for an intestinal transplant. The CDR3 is CASSPSDGYTGELFF. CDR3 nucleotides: TGTGCCAGCTCACCAAGCGACGGGTACACCGGGGAGCTGTTTTTT.